The next 9 T cell receptor beta chains were all read from a single sample in a study of T cells after yellow fever vaccination. TCRdb passed the 5' RACE reads through MiXCR, listing each CDR3 protein once. The profile shows some 320,000 distinct CDR3 sequences, roughly 4.3% of them singletons. The specimen was PBMCs, collected 15 days after the yellow fever booster vaccination. The origin of the receptors is a young man who received the YFV17D yellow fever vaccine.

This clonotype has ten or more counts. V and J are TRBV12-3 or TRBV12-4 and TRBJ1-1; no clear D. The CDR3 sequence is 13 residues long. Trimming removed 6 bases at V and 2 bases at J, with 10 bases between. The CDR3 protein is CASSNTRNTEAFF. The CDR3 coding sequence is TGTGCCAGCAGCAATACAAGAAACACTGAAGCTTTCTTT.

This chain links TRBV5-6 with TRBJ1-1; unclear D gene. The CDR3 is made up of 12 amino acids. Trimming removed 4 bases at V and 5 bases at J, with 9 bases between. Germline lookup yields CDR1 SGHDT and CDR2 YYEEEE. CDR3 in amino acids: CASSTMTTEAFF. The DNA of the CDR3 is TGTGCCAGCAGCACGATGACTACTGAAGCTTTCTTT. Full variable domain (remainder filled in from reference TRBV5-6 and TRBJ1-1): DAGVTQSPTHLIKTRGQQVTLRCSPKSGHDTVSWYQQALGQGPQFIFQYYEEEERQRGNFPDRFSGHQFPNYSSELNVNALLLGDSALYLCASSTMTTEAFFGQGTRLTVV.

This clonotype turned up a few times. The rearrangement joins TRBV6-5 to TRBJ2-7, with D uncertain. Germline V lookup: CDR1 MNHEY, CDR2 SVGAGI. Trimming took off 4 bases at V and 0 bases at J, with 7 bases between the two ends. This CDR3 comprises 13 residues. CDR3 protein: CASSSTNSYEQYF. Written as DNA, the CDR3 is TGTGCCAGCAGTTCAACAAACTCCTACGAGCAGTACTTC.

This clonotype was detected a few times. This chain joins TRBV6-2 or TRBV6-3 and TRBJ1-5, with D tentatively TRBD1 (6 bases). Germline CDR1 MNHEY, CDR2 SVGEGT. With 6 bases removed from V and 6 bases from J, the gap between germline ends came to 15 bases. The CDR3 has 14 amino acids. CDR3 protein: CASSLQGTIQPQHF. The CDR3 coding sequence is TGTGCCAGCAGCCTACAGGGAACTATTCAGCCCCAGCATTTT.

The CDR3 reads CASSQSRSSYNEQFF. The DNA of the CDR3 is TGCGCCAGCAGCCAAAGTCGTAGCTCCTACAATGAGCAGTTCTTC. The chain employs TRBV4-1 and TRBJ2-1; D is ambiguous. CDR1 is MGHRA, CDR2 YSYEKL, per germline. Trimming removed 2 bases from V and 0 bases from J, with 8 bases in between. The CDR3 is 15 amino acids.

Many counts were recorded for this clonotype. V and J are TRBV29-1 and TRBJ2-1, with a weak D call TRBD1 (5 bases). The CDR3 consists of 17 residues. Germline V gene sequence: CDR1 SQVTM, CDR2 ANQGSEA. Trimming took off 1 base at V and 1 base at J, with 17 bases between the two ends. The chain's CDR3 is CSVEVGWGRASYNEQFF. CDR3 nucleotides: TGCAGCGTTGAAGTGGGATGGGGCAGGGCGTCCTACAATGAGCAGTTCTTC.

This clonotype showed up just a few times. The chain combines TRBV12-3 or TRBV12-4 with TRBJ2-4, with 10 nucleotides matching TRBD1. Trimming cost V 4 bases and J 3 bases; bases outside gene matches: 6. There are 16 residues in the CDR3. CDR3 protein: CASSSGQGEVKNIQYF. The DNA of the CDR3 is TGTGCCAGCAGTTCCGGACAGGGGGAAGTCAAAAACATTCAGTACTTC.

In this sample, this clonotype turned up many times. The chain joins TRBV4-2 to TRBJ2-3, with 13 bases matching TRBD2. Germline lookup yields CDR1 LGHNA and CDR2 YNFKEQ. The CDR3 length is 16 residues. The junction had 1 base not matched to a gene; V was cut back by 0 bases and J by 4 bases. Here the CDR3 reads CASSQDGTSGADTQYF. CDR3 bases: TGTGCCAGCAGCCAAGATGGGACTAGCGGGGCAGATACGCAGTATTTT.

This clonotype was observed many times. V gene TRBV7-2 combines with J gene TRBJ2-1; D unclear. In germline, CDR1 is SGHTA, CDR2 FQGNSA. There are 13 residues in the CDR3. Trimming cost V 5 bases and J 6 bases, with 11 bases left between them. The CDR3 sequence: CASSPIFPNEQFF. The DNA of the CDR3 is TGTGCCAGCAGCCCAATTTTTCCCAATGAGCAGTTCTTC.